This entry describes one T cell receptor beta chain. These data are taken from a study of blood T cell repertoires in COVID-19. Overall study context: The origin of the acute and convalescent COVID-19 samples was the United States, Italy and Spain. Sample material is recorded as cDNA or gDNA derived from T cells, B-cell-depleted T cells, or PBMCs.

Patients of the Seattle cohort, enrolled during active infection, were followed longitudinally. Study processing details: Estimates of nucleated cell counts were drawn from the amplification of reference gene primers. Libraries were prepared by immunoSEQ multiplex PCR; TCRdb keeps only in-frame clonotypes and omits some of them. The V and J calls and clone size come from that table; D and trimming were worked out from the DNA. The sample carries 250,000 to 300,000 clones, about nine tenths recorded once. Germline V lookup: CDR1 MDHEN, CDR2 SYDVKM. With V trimmed by 6 bases and J by 2 bases, 10 bases remained unmatched. This CDR3 is 16 amino acids long.

V gene TRBV28 combines with J gene TRBJ2-7; 10 nucleotides match TRBD2. Sequencing was performed on peripheral blood. The TCR originated in a woman between 25 and 40 years old with COVID-19, enrolled during active disease. The CDR3 region has the DNA TGTGCCAGCAGCCCGGTCCTAGCGGGGGTCACCTACGAGCAGTACTTC. Its protein is CASSPVLAGVTYEQYF.